This is a list of T cell receptor beta chains from one sample in a study of blood T cells in healthy people across ages. From the 5' RACE reads, TCRdb called clonotypes with MiXCR, one entry per CDR3 protein. The sample includes approximately 490,000 distinct CDR3 sequences, more than 20% of them seen just once. Separately, the same data were catalogued under a study of T cells of mothers and their children.

The sequencing sample was made of blood. Source of these receptors: a boy aged 10-17 years in good health. Each CDR3 is given with its conserved first and last residue. D genes are given only for firm matches. Size is stated for part of the rows, as once, few or many counts, or as a class when the clone is expanded.

v_gene,abundance,d_gene,j_gene,CDR3nt,CDR3aa
TRBV10-3,-,TRBD1,TRBJ1-2,TGTGCCATCAGGGGACAGGGACCCTATGGCTACACCTTC,CAIRGQGPYGYTF
TRBV6-2/TRBV6-3,-,-,TRBJ1-6,TGTGCCAGCAGTTACGGCTCACCCCTCCACTTT,CASSYGSPLHF
TRBV2,many,-,TRBJ2-1,TGTGCCAGCAGTGATGACTCCTACAATGAGCAGTTCTTC,CASSDDSYNEQFF
TRBV3-1,-,-,TRBJ2-6,TGTGCCAGCAGCCAAGAAGGAGTGGCTGGGGCCAACGTCCTGACTTTC,CASSQEGVAGANVLTF
TRBV6-6,few,-,TRBJ1-2,TGTGCCAGCAGTTTCACCCCGGATTTTTATGGCTACACCTTC,CASSFTPDFYGYTF
TRBV6-6,few,TRBD1,TRBJ1-2,TGTGCCAGCAGTTACAACTGGGACAGGGGGGCCTATGGCTACACCTTC,CASSYNWDRGAYGYTF
TRBV29-1,-,-,TRBJ2-5,TGCAGCGTTGATGCGGGTTTGGAGACCCAGTACTTC,CSVDAGLETQYF
TRBV24-1,-,TRBD2,TRBJ2-5,TGTGCCACCAGTGCCCAGCGGGGGGCTGAGGAGACCCAGTACTTC,CATSAQRGAEETQYF
TRBV28,-,-,TRBJ1-5,TGTGCCAGCAGCCCCTTCGGGGGCGCCTTTCAGCCCCAGCATTTT,CASSPFGGAFQPQHF
TRBV19,-,-,TRBJ2-1,TGTGCCAGTAGTGGATCAGAGGCAACAGTCTACAATGAGCAGTTCTTC,CASSGSEATVYNEQFF
TRBV7-3,-,-,TRBJ2-7,TGTGCCAGCAGCTTTGGTCCGGCCCCCTACGAGCAGTACTTC,CASSFGPAPYEQYF
TRBV5-8,many,TRBD1,TRBJ2-1,TGTGCCAGCAGCTTGTCAGGGGGCCATGAGCAGTTCTTC,CASSLSGGHEQFF
TRBV20-1,-,TRBD2,TRBJ2-2,TGCAGTGCTAGAGAAAGCGGGGTCTCGAACACCGGGGAGCTGTTTTTT,CSARESGVSNTGELFF
TRBV6-4,many,TRBD2,TRBJ2-1,TGTGCCAGCAGTGACCGGGCGGGAGATGGTTCTGAGCAGTTCTTC,CASSDRAGDGSEQFF
TRBV24-1,-,-,TRBJ2-2,TGTGCCACCGGGACTACAGGGAAGAACACCGGGGAGCTGTTTTTT,CATGTTGKNTGELFF
TRBV12-3/TRBV12-4,few,TRBD1,TRBJ2-4,TGTGCCAGCAGTTTTTTTAGGACAGGGGCCGAGACAAACATTCAGTACTTC,CASSFFRTGAETNIQYF
TRBV7-2,-,-,TRBJ1-4,TGTGCCAGCAGCACCATGGGGGGGGAAAAACTGTTTTTT,CASSTMGGEKLFF
TRBV7-8,-,-,TRBJ2-7,TGTGCCAGTGCACGCGGTCGGGTCCCCTCCTACGAGCAGTACTTC,CASARGRVPSYEQYF
TRBV20-1,-,-,TRBJ1-1,TGCAGTGCTAGGGGGGTACGGGACCCGGGGACTGAAGCTTTCTTT,CSARGVRDPGTEAFF
TRBV9,-,-,TRBJ2-5,TGTGCCAGCAGCGTAGGCCGGAGCGGGACCCAGTACTTC,CASSVGRSGTQYF
TRBV14,-,TRBD2,TRBJ2-5,TGTGCCAGCAGCGGCCTAGCGGGAGTACAGACCCAGTACTTC,CASSGLAGVQTQYF
TRBV6-6,-,-,TRBJ1-2,TGTGCCAGCAGTAACAGCGCCGCCAGCTACACCTTC,CASSNSAASYTF
TRBV4-3,few,TRBD1,TRBJ1-2,TGCGCCAGCAGCCAAGGGACAGGACCTTATGGCTACACCTTC,CASSQGTGPYGYTF
TRBV28,-,TRBD2,TRBJ2-6,TGTGCCAGTCTCGGGGGGGCTGGGGCCAACGTCCTGACTTTC,CASLGGAGANVLTF
TRBV4-3,few,-,TRBJ1-4,TGCGCCAGCAGCCAAGATTTCGAGGCTAATGAAAAACTGTTTTTT,CASSQDFEANEKLFF
TRBV7-2,-,TRBD1,TRBJ2-7,TGTGCCAGCAGGGCTCTGGAACAGGGGGCCTACGAGCAGTACTTC,CASRALEQGAYEQYF
TRBV2,-,-,TRBJ2-1,TGTGCCAGCAGTGTGGAGGGCATTGGCGATGAGCAGTTCTTC,CASSVEGIGDEQFF
TRBV4-1,few,TRBD1,TRBJ1-4,TGCGCCAGCAGCCGGGGACAGGGGGAGTGGAGTGAAAAACTGTTTTTT,CASSRGQGEWSEKLFF
TRBV29-1,-,-,TRBJ2-1,TGCAGCTTACAGGGTGCCGGCATAAATAATGAGCAGTTCTTC,CSLQGAGINNEQFF
TRBV14,-,-,TRBJ1-6,TGTGCCAGCAGCCAAGAGATGGGTAATTCACCCCTCCACTTT,CASSQEMGNSPLHF
TRBV7-9,few,TRBD1,TRBJ2-5,TGTGCCAGCAGCTTGGAAACCCTCAGGGGGCTCCAAGAGACCCAGTACTTC,CASSLETLRGLQETQYF